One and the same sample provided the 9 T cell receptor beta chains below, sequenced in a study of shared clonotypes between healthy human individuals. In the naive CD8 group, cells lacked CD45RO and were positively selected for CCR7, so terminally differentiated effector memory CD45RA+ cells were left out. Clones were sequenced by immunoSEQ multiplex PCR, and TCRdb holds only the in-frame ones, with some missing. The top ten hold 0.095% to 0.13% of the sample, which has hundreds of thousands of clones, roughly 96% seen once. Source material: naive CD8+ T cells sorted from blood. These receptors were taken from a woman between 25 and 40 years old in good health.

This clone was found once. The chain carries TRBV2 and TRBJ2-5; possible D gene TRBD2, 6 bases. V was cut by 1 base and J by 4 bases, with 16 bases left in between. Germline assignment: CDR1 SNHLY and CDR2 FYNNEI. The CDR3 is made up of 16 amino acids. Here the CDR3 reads CASSEGTTSRVETQYF. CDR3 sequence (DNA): TGTGCCAGCAGTGAAGGGACCACTAGCAGGGTAGAGACCCAGTACTTC.

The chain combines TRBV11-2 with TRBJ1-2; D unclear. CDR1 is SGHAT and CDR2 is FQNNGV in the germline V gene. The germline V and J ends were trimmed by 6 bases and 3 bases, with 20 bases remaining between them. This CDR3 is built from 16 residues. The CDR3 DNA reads TGTGCCAGCAGGGGGAACAAGGGAGTGTCCCACTATGGCTACACCTTC. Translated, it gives CASRGNKGVSHYGYTF.

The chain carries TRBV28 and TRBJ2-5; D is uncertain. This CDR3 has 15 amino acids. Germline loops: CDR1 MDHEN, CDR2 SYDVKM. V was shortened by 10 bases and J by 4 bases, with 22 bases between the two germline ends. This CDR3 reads CATIGYIGPRETQYF. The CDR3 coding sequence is TGTGCCACAATAGGGTACATTGGACCAAGAGAGACCCAGTACTTC.

CDR3 loop: CASSRRVSELMNTEAFF. CDR3 DNA sequence: TGTGCCAGCAGCCGGAGGGTCTCCGAACTCATGAACACTGAAGCTTTCTTT. The genes are TRBV14 and TRBJ1-1; D ambiguous. The CDR3 runs to 17 residues. The ends were cut back, 4 bases at V and 0 bases at J, with 18 bases in the middle. Germline V lookup: CDR1 SGHDN, CDR2 FVKESK. The full variable domain, its missing parts supplied by reference TRBV14 and TRBJ1-1, is EAGVTQFPSHSVIEKGQTVTLRCDPISGHDNLYWYRRVMGKEIKFLLHFVKESKQDESGMPNNRFLAERTGGTYSTLKVQPAELEDSGVYFCASSRRVSELMNTEAFFGQGTRLTVV.

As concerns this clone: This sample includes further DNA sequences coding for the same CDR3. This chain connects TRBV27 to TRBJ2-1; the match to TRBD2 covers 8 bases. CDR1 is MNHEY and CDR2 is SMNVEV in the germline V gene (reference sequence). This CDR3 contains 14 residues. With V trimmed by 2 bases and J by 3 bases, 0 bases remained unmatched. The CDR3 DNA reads TGTGCCAGCAGTTTAGCGGGAGGCTACAATGAGCAGTTCTTC. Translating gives CASSLAGGYNEQFF.

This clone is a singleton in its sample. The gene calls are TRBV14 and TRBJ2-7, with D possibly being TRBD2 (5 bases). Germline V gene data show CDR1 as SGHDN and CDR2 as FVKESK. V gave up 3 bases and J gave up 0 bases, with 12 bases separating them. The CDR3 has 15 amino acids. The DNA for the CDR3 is TGTGCCAGCAGCCACCCGACTGGGAGCTCCTACGAGCAGTACTTC. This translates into CASSHPTGSSYEQYF.

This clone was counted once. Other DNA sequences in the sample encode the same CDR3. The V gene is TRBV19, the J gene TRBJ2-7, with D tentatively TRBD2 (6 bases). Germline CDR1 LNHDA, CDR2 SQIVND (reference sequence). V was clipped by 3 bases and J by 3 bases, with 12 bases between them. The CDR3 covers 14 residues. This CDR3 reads CASSIGTGDYEQYF. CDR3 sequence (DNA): TGTGCCAGTAGTATCGGAACGGGGGACTACGAGCAGTACTTC.

CDR3 DNA sequence: TGTGCCAGCAGCAAGAAAAGGATCGACGCCTTATACGAGCAGTACTTC. Its translation is CASSKKRIDALYEQYF. The chain recombines TRBV21-1 with TRBJ2-7. TRBV21-1 is recorded as a pseudogene. The CDR3 contains 16 residues.

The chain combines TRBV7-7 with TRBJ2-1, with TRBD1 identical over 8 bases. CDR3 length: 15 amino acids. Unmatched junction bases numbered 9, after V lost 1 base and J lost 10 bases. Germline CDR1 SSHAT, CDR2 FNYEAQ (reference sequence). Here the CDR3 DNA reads TGTGCCAGCAGCTTAGGCGGACAGGGCCTAACCGAGCAGTTCTTC. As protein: CASSLGGQGLTEQFF.